This T cell receptor (beta chain) was recorded in a study of blood T cell repertoires in COVID-19. In the study overall: T cells, B-cell-depleted T cells, or PBMCs supplied cDNA or gDNA.

Method: immunoSEQ multiplex PCR; TCRdb's copy keeps in-frame clones and lacks some. The sample consists of 75,000 or so clones, approximately 86% of them appearing once. V lost 5 bases to trimming and J lost 0 bases, with 19 bases between them. The CDR3 covers 17 residues. Per the germline V gene, CDR1 is LNHDA and CDR2 is SQIVND (reference sequence). Sequences were obtained from peripheral blood. The receptor was derived from a man between 65 and 79 years old with acute or convalescent COVID-19. This chain joins TRBV19 and TRBJ1-1; D is perhaps TRBD1 (5 bases). This CDR3 reads CASSVAMGQGMNTEAFF. The CDR3 DNA follows: TGTGCCAGTAGTGTCGCTATGGGGCAGGGCATGAACACTGAAGCTTTCTTT. The whole variable domain, filled in from reference TRBV19 and TRBJ1-1, reads DGGITQSPKYLFRKEGQNVTLSCEQNLNHDAMYWYRQDPGQGLRLIYYSQIVNDFQKGDIAEGYSVSREKKESFPLTVTSAQKNPTAFYLCASSVAMGQGMNTEAFFGQGTRLTVV.